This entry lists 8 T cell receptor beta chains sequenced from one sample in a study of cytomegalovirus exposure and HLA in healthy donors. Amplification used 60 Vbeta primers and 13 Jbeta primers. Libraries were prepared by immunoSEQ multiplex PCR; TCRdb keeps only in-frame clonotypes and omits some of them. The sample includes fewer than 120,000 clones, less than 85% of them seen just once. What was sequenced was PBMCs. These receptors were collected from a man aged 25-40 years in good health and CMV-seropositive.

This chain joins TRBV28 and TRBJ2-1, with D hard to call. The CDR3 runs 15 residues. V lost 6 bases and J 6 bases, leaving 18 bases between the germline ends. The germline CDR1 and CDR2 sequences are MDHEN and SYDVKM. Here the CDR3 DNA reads TGTGCCAGCAGGTCCTACTCCCCTCCAGGCAATGAGCAGTTCTTC. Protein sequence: CASRSYSPPGNEQFF. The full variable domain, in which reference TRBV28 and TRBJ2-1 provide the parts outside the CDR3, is DVKVTQSSRYLVKRTGEKVFLECVQDMDHENMFWYRQDPGLGLRLIYFSYDVKMKEKGDIPEGYSVSREKKERFSLILESASTNQTSMYLCASRSYSPPGNEQFFGPGTRLTVL.

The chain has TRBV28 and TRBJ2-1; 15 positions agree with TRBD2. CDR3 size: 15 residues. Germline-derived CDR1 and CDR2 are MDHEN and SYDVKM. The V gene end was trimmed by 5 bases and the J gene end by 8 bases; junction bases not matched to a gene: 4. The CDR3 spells CASSPGTSGGYEQFF. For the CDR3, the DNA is TGTGCCAGCAGTCCCGGGACTAGCGGGGGGTATGAGCAGTTCTTC.

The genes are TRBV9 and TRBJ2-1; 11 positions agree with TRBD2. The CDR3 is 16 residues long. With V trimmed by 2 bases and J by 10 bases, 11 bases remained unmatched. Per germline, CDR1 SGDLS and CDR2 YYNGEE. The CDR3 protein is CASSVRSGLAAGEQFF. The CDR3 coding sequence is TGTGCCAGCAGCGTGCGGTCGGGACTAGCGGCGGGAGAGCAGTTCTTC.

The CDR3 region is CASSSRAGVGDTQYF. In DNA, the CDR3 is TGTGCCAGCAGTTCTCGAGCGGGGGTTGGTGATACGCAGTATTTT. The chain recombines TRBV11-3 with TRBJ2-3; 8 bases align to TRBD2. Germline V gene lookup returns CDR1 SGHNT and CDR2 YENEEA. This CDR3 contains 15 residues. With 6 bases clipped from V and 6 bases from J, the junction kept 11 bases outside the gene matches.

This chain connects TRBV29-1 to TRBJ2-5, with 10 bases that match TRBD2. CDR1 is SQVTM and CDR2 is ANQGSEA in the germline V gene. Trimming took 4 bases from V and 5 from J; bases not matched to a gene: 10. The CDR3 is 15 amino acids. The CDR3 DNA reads TGCAGCGTTGTAGGGAATAGCGGGGGGCTGGAGACCCAGTACTTC. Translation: CSVVGNSGGLETQYF.

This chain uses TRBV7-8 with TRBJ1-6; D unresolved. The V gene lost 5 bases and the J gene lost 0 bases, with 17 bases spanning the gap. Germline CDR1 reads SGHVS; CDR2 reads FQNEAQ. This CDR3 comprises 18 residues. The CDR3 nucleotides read TGTGCCAGCAGCCTCTTTGGGTCAAGGAGCTCCTATAATTCACCCCTCCACTTT. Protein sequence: CASSLFGSRSSYNSPLHF.

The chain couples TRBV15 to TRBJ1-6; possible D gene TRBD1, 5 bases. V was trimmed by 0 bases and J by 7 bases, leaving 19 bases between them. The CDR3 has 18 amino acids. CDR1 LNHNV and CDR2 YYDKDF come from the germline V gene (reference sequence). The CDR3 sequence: CATSRDKGSGLGNSPLHF. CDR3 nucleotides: TGTGCCACCAGCAGAGATAAGGGTTCAGGGCTGGGGAATTCACCCCTCCACTTT.

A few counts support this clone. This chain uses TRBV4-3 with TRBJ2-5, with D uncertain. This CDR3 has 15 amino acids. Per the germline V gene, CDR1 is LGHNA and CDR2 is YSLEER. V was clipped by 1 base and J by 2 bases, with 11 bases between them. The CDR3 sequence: CASSQGYGRQETQYF. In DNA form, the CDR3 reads TGCGCCAGCAGCCAAGGATACGGCAGGCAAGAGACCCAGTACTTC.